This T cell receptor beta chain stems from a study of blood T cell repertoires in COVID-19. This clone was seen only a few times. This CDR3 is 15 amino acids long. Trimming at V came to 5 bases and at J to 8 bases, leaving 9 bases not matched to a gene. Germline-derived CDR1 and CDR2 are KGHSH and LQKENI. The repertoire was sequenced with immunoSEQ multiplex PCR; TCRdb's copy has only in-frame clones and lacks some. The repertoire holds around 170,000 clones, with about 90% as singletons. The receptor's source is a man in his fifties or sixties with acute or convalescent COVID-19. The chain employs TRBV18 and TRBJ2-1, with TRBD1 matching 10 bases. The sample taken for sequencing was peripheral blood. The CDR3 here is CASSGRQGANDEQFF. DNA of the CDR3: TGTGCCAGCTCAGGAAGACAGGGGGCCAACGATGAGCAGTTCTTC.